Listed here are 30 T cell receptor beta chains from one sample, sequenced in a study of regulatory T cells in long-lasting Graves disease (dated by TCRdb to the early 2020s). To prepare the library, multiplex PCR was applied. Reads for this sample came from an Illumina HiSeq 4000. To build TCR beta libraries, CDR3 regions were amplified by Arm-PCR using iRepertoire HTBI primers. TCRdb's own reprocessing of the public reads used fastp at Q25 and MiXCR and kept productive beta chains. Merged by CDR3 protein, the rows form single entries marked with the most common genes and DNA. The sample data list roughly 420,000 distinct CDR3 sequences, and approximately 16% of these were observed just once. The ten most abundant clones make up about 10% of the sample. The sample's time point label is to be understood as: newly diagnosed GD, antithyroid drugs for less than 3 months. RNA was extracted from PBMCs in TRIzol for both TCR sequencing and RNA sequencing.

The sample was also linked to a second study, of T cells in Graves' hyperthyroidism and ophthalmopathy.

Sequenced material: peripheral blood mononuclear cells (PBMCs), taken at new diagnosis, from a patient treated with antithyroid drugs. The receptors originated from a woman in her thirties with Graves disease. Donor details come from another sample of the same person, matched by shared clones.

V and J are TRBV4-1 and TRBJ2-3, with a tentative D call TRBD2 (6 bases). Germline CDR1 and CDR2: MGHRA and YSYEKL. The CDR3 contains 17 residues. V lost 0 bases and J lost 4, with 17 bases in between. The CDR3 sequence is CASSQDKKAGRADTQYF. DNA of the CDR3: TGCGCCAGCAGCCAAGATAAGAAGGCGGGGCGGGCAGATACGCAGTATTTT.

This clonotype was recorded at least ten times. The chain uses TRBV20-1 and TRBJ2-1; 11 nucleotides agree with TRBD2. Trimming at V came to 5 bases and at J to 5 bases, leaving 8 bases not matched to a gene. CDR1 is DFQATT, CDR2 SNEGSKA, per germline (reference sequence). This CDR3 has 15 residues. CDR3 protein: CSAGRTSGRHNEQFF. DNA of the CDR3: TGCAGTGCTGGCCGGACTAGCGGGCGCCACAATGAGCAGTTCTTC.

This clonotype has ten or more counts. CDR3 loop: CASSPSYQETQYF. The CDR3 coding sequence is TGCGCCAGCAGCCCTAGTTATCAAGAGACCCAGTACTTC. The gene calls are TRBV5-1 and TRBJ2-5; the D is unclear. V was trimmed by 4 bases and J by 2 bases, leaving 9 bases between them. This CDR3 has 13 residues. Looked up from germline, CDR1 is SGHRS and CDR2 is YFSETQ.

V and J are TRBV27 and TRBJ2-5, with 10 bases that match TRBD1. J lost 3 bases, V lost 5 bases, and 6 bases had no gene match. The CDR3 spans 15 residues. Germline V gives CDR1 MNHEY, CDR2 SMNVEV (reference sequence). The chain's CDR3 is CASSPGQGREETQYF. CDR3 DNA: TGTGCCAGCAGTCCGGGACAGGGGAGGGAAGAGACCCAGTACTTC.

This clonotype was seen at least ten times. The chain carries TRBV28 and TRBJ2-4; D is tentatively TRBD1 or TRBD2 (6 bases each). Germline CDR1 and CDR2: MDHEN and SYDVKM. The CDR3 extends over 12 amino acids. Trimming cost V 7 bases and J 10 bases, with 14 bases left between them. The DNA of the CDR3 is TGTGCCAGCAATTTCCCGGGGGCTATTCAGTACTTC. Protein: CASNFPGAIQYF.

This clonotype was detected only a few times. J is TRBJ2-1 and V is TRBV10-3; the D gene is possibly TRBD1 (6 bases). Germline CDR1 ENHRY, CDR2 SYGVKD. Trimming removed 0 bases from V and 5 bases from J, with 11 bases in between. The length of the CDR3 is 15 residues. The CDR3 loop reads CAISESYRADNEQFF. CDR3 sequence (DNA): TGTGCCATCAGTGAGTCCTACAGGGCCGACAATGAGCAGTTCTTC.

The table lists this clonotype with a few counts. V is TRBV19 and J is TRBJ1-1, with D unclear. Germline V gene lookup returns CDR1 LNHDA and CDR2 SQIVND (reference sequence). The CDR3 is 15 amino acids. Trimming took off 4 bases at V and 0 bases at J, with 12 bases between the two ends. CDR3 in amino acids: CASSKLGNVNTEAFF. Written as DNA, the CDR3 is TGTGCCAGTAGTAAGTTGGGGAACGTGAACACTGAAGCTTTCTTT.

The J gene is TRBJ1-4, the V gene TRBV18; D unclear. Germline CDR1 reads KGHSH; CDR2 reads LQKENI. The CDR3 sequence is 14 residues long. The V end was cut by 3 bases, the J end by 1 base, with 6 bases between. CDR3 sequence reads: CASSPWKTNEKLFF. DNA of the CDR3: TGTGCCAGCTCACCCTGGAAAACTAATGAAAAACTGTTTTTT.

This clonotype came up a few times. This chain's CDR3 is CASSPPGTSGRAPEFF. The CDR3 DNA reads TGTGCCAGCTCACCGCCCGGGACTAGCGGGAGGGCCCCAGAGTTCTTC. The chain has TRBV18 and TRBJ2-1; the match to TRBD2 covers 16 bases. V lost 3 bases, J lost 14 bases, and 10 bases stayed unmatched. Germline lookup yields CDR1 KGHSH and CDR2 LQKENI. This CDR3 region has 16 residues.

This clonotype was counted ten times or more. The rearrangement uses TRBV28 and TRBJ1-2, with 9 bases that match TRBD1. Unmatched junction bases numbered 6, after V lost 5 bases and J lost 2 bases. Germline lookup yields CDR1 MDHEN and CDR2 SYDVKM. CDR3 length equals 15 residues. This CDR3 is CASSPVDRGNYGYTF. The CDR3 DNA sequence: TGTGCCAGCAGTCCAGTGGACAGGGGAAACTATGGCTACACCTTC.

This clonotype has at least ten counts. The CDR3 DNA reads TGTGCCAGCAGTCGGACTAGCGGCAGGAGCAATGAGCAGTTCTTC. This translates into CASSRTSGRSNEQFF. This chain uses TRBV12-3 or TRBV12-4 with TRBJ2-1; TRBD2 agrees at 10 bases. V was clipped by 5 bases and J by 6 bases; unmatched bases: 7. CDR3 length: 15 amino acids.

Many counts were recorded for this clonotype. This chain uses TRBV28 with TRBJ1-2; the D is unclear. CDR3 length: 12 amino acids. The V end was cut by 7 bases, the J end by 3 bases, with 9 bases between. Germline V gives CDR1 MDHEN, CDR2 SYDVKM. The CDR3 sequence: CASMVQHYGYTF. In nucleotides, the CDR3 is TGTGCCAGCATGGTCCAGCACTATGGCTACACCTTC.

This clonotype was observed many times. The chain has TRBV7-2 and TRBJ2-5; unclear D gene. The CDR3 is 14 residues long. Germline values: CDR1 SGHTA, CDR2 FQGNSA. Trimming pared 1 base from V and 1 base from J, leaving 7 bases between. The CDR3 protein is CASSLVAAQETQYF. In DNA form, the CDR3 reads TGTGCCAGCAGCTTAGTCGCGGCCCAAGAGACCCAGTACTTC.

This clonotype was found many times. This rearrangement joins TRBV11-2 to TRBJ2-3, with 7 bases matching TRBD2. The CDR3 loop spans 16 amino acids. Germline V lookup: CDR1 SGHAT, CDR2 FQNNGV. Unmatched junction bases numbered 9, after V lost 4 bases and J lost 2 bases. The chain's CDR3 is CASSSFWGRATDTQYF. The CDR3 DNA reads as TGTGCCAGCAGCTCCTTCTGGGGGAGGGCCACAGATACGCAGTATTTT.

This sequence joins TRBV29-1 and TRBJ1-2, with 8 positions matching TRBD1. V was clipped by 6 bases and J by 4 bases; unmatched bases: 13. Germline V gives CDR1 SQVTM, CDR2 ANQGSEA. The CDR3 is 15 residues long. The CDR3, as DNA: TGCAGCGTCCCAGGGCCGACAGGGGATGGCTATGGCTACACCTTC. Encoded protein: CSVPGPTGDGYGYTF.

This clonotype was detected ten times or more. The V and J genes are TRBV27 and TRBJ2-5; weak D call: TRBD2 (5 bases). In germline, CDR1 is MNHEY, CDR2 SMNVEV (reference sequence). V lost 5 bases, J lost 4 bases, and 23 bases lay in between. This CDR3 region has 17 residues. The CDR3: CASSRRRVSPTIETQYF. The CDR3 nucleotides read TGTGCCAGCAGTCGGAGACGTGTCTCCCCGACTATAGAGACCCAGTACTTC.

This clonotype has at least ten counts. The chain recombines TRBV30 with TRBJ1-1; D unclear. V was pared by 0 bases and J by 0 bases, with 5 bases between. This CDR3 region has 13 residues. Per germline, CDR1 GTSNPN and CDR2 SVGIG (reference sequence). The CDR3 spells CAWSVRVNTEAFF. The DNA for the CDR3 is TGTGCCTGGAGTGTAAGGGTGAACACTGAAGCTTTCTTT.

This clonotype occurred a few times. V is TRBV6-5 and J is TRBJ1-5; D is uncertain. This CDR3 region has 14 residues. The V gene's germline CDR1 is MNHEY and CDR2 SVGAGI. V lost 0 bases, J lost 8 bases, and 11 bases lay in between. The CDR3 nucleotides read TGTGCCAGCAGTTACTCGAGTACCCAGGAGCCCCAGCATTTT. Translation: CASSYSSTQEPQHF.

This clonotype has ten or more counts. The CDR3 region is CASSQGQGIMETQYF. CDR3 DNA sequence: TGTGCCAGCAGCCAGGGACAGGGGATTATGGAGACCCAGTACTTC. The chain uses TRBV28 and TRBJ2-5; 10 bases align to TRBD1. The V and J ends lost 6 bases and 5 bases, in that order; junction bases with no gene match: 9. Germline-derived CDR1 and CDR2 are MDHEN and SYDVKM. The CDR3 is 15 residues long. The full variable domain, with the rest looked up from reference TRBV28 and TRBJ2-5, is DVKVTQSSRYLVKRTGEKVFLECVQDMDHENMFWYRQDPGLGLRLIYFSYDVKMKEKGDIPEGYSVSREKKERFSLILESASTNQTSMYLCASSQGQGIMETQYFGPGTRLLVL.

This rearrangement joins TRBV9 to TRBJ2-1; no firm D call. This CDR3 contains 13 residues. From germline, CDR1 is SGDLS and CDR2 YYNGEE. V lost 0 bases and J 5 bases, leaving 6 bases between the germline ends. CDR3 bases: TGTGCCAGCAGCGTAGAGCCCGACAATGAGCAGTTCTTC. The encoded protein is CASSVEPDNEQFF.

This clonotype was counted a few times. The CDR3 protein is CASRGTGGGEQFF. The DNA of the CDR3 is TGCGCCAGCAGGGGGACCGGGGGTGGTGAGCAGTTCTTC. This chain uses TRBV5-1 with TRBJ2-1, with TRBD2 as a possible D gene (6 bases). CDR1 SGHRS and CDR2 YFSETQ come from the germline V gene. Trimming removed 5 bases at V and 9 bases at J, with 15 bases between. CDR3 size: 13 residues.

For this clonotype: A much larger clone sits a single nucleotide away, making a read error possible. The chain uses TRBV5-5 and TRBJ2-5; 8 bases are a match to TRBD1. The J segment lost 11 bases and the V segment lost 2 bases, leaving 23 bases of the junction unmatched. Germline lookup yields CDR1 SGHKS and CDR2 YYEKEE (reference sequence). This CDR3 is 18 amino acids long. The CDR3 loop is CASSLVSGQGARSKIQYF. DNA of the CDR3: TGTGCCAGCAGCTTAGTTTCCGGCCAGGGGGCGAGGTCGAAGATTCAGTACTTC.

This clonotype was seen repeatedly, ten times or more. The J gene is TRBJ2-7, the V gene TRBV27, with 7 nucleotides matching TRBD2. Germline CDR1 and CDR2: MNHEY and SMNVEV (reference sequence). Trimming took 10 bases from V and 4 from J; bases not matched to a gene: 4. This CDR3 has 11 residues. The CDR3 region is CATRGGYEQYF. CDR3 DNA: TGTGCCACCCGGGGAGGGTACGAGCAGTACTTC.

This clonotype was seen ten or more times. The chain has TRBV3-1 and TRBJ2-1, with 7 bases lining up with TRBD2. The CDR3 consists of 17 residues. Trimming took 1 base from V and 1 from J; bases not matched to a gene: 7. The V gene's germline CDR1 is LGHDT and CDR2 YNNKEL (reference sequence). Written as DNA, the CDR3 is TGTGCCAGCAGCCAAGTTCGCGGCGGGAGTTCCTACAATGAGCAGTTCTTC. It translates to CASSQVRGGSSYNEQFF.

In this sample, this clonotype turned up many times. The chain combines TRBV6-2 or TRBV6-3 with TRBJ1-5; D not resolved. V dropped 10 bases and J dropped 2 bases, with 18 bases sitting between them. This CDR3 comprises 15 residues. Germline CDR1 is MNHEY and CDR2 is SVGEGT. DNA for the CDR3: TGTGCCACCTCAGCAATGGCCTACGGCAATCAGCCCCAGCATTTT. Its translation is CATSAMAYGNQPQHF.

The chain recombines TRBV4-2 with TRBJ2-1; TRBD2 matches at 10 bases. Trimming removed 7 bases from V and 8 bases from J; junction bases left unmatched: 8. From germline, CDR1 is LGHNA and CDR2 YNFKEQ. This CDR3 is 14 amino acids long. CDR3 sequence: CASKSGRGADEQFF. In DNA form, the CDR3 reads TGTGCCAGCAAAAGCGGGAGGGGGGCCGATGAGCAGTTCTTC.

This clonotype was found many times. The chain recombines TRBV20-1 with TRBJ1-2; maybe TRBD1 (5 bases). V lost 4 bases, J lost 8 bases, and 11 bases lay in between. Germline CDR1 reads DFQATT; CDR2 reads SNEGSKA (reference sequence). This CDR3 comprises 11 residues. CDR3: CSANQGDGYTF. Here the CDR3 DNA reads TGCAGTGCTAATCAGGGAGACGGCTACACCTTC.

On this clonotype: This may arise from a read error, as a much more abundant clone is one base away. The chain couples TRBV28 to TRBJ2-1; TRBD1 matches at 8 bases. The CDR3 runs to 15 residues. In germline, CDR1 is MDHEN, CDR2 SYDVKM. V shed 3 bases and J 13 bases; nucleotides not matched to a gene: 14. The CDR3 DNA is TGTGCCAGCAGTTTTAGAGTAGGGACAGGTATAGTTCAGTTCTTC. Translating gives CASSFRVGTGIVQFF.

This clonotype was observed at least ten times. The V gene is TRBV20-1, the J gene TRBJ2-1, with unresolved D. This CDR3 is built from 17 residues. With 5 bases removed from V and 4 bases from J, the gap between germline ends came to 24 bases. Germline V CDR1 and CDR2: DFQATT, SNEGSKA (reference sequence). CDR3 residues: CSAPGKLASGRYNEQFF. CDR3 in DNA: TGCAGTGCTCCTGGTAAACTCGCTAGTGGGCGTTACAATGAGCAGTTCTTC.

For this clonotype: A much bigger clone sits one base away, suggesting this may be a read error. V usage is TRBV6-2 or TRBV6-3 and J usage is TRBJ2-5; 10 bases fit TRBD2. V was clipped by 2 bases and J by 3 bases; unmatched bases: 12. Germline CDR1 is MNHEY and CDR2 is SVGEGT. CDR3 length: 18 residues. The DNA for the CDR3 is TGTGCCAGCAGTTACCAACCGGGACTAGCGAGAGAGGAAGAGACCCAGTACTTC. It yields the protein CASSYQPGLAREEETQYF.